Detailed here is one T cell receptor beta chain. As yet, its antigen is unknown. The data derive from a study of long-term antiretroviral therapy in people with HIV. Germline lookup yields CDR1 MGHDK and CDR2 SYGVNS. The CDR3 spans 15 residues. Trimming took 4 bases from V and 3 from J; bases not matched to a gene: 8. The authors ran the immunoSEQ assay, v3.0, at survey level. Measured with immunoSEQ multiplex PCR; TCRdb has only the in-frame clones, and not every one. This sample has 25,000 to 35,000 clones, with 90% to 97% found just once. Regarding the study as a whole: ART preceded a rise in diversity that nonetheless stayed lower than in transplant donor controls.

The source is a man aged 25-45 years with HIV. The material sequenced was unsorted PBMCs, taken roughly 6.9 years after starting antiretroviral therapy. The chain employs TRBV25-1 and TRBJ1-2; 7 nucleotides match TRBD1. The CDR3 DNA reads TGTGCCAGCAGTGCCCCAGGGGGGCACTACTATGGCTACACCTTC. It encodes CASSAPGGHYYGYTF.